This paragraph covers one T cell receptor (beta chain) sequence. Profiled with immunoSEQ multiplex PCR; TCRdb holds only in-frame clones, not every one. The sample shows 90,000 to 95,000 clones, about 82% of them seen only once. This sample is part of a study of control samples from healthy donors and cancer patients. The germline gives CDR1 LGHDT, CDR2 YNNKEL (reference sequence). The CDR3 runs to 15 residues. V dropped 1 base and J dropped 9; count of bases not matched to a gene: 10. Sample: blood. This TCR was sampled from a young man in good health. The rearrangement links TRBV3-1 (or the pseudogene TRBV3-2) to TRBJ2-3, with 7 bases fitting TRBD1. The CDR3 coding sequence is TGTGCCAGCAGCCAAGCTAGGACAGGCACCGGAACGCAGTATTTT. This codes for CASSQARTGTGTQYF.